This TCR beta chain was sequenced for a study of cytomegalovirus exposure and HLA in healthy donors. Findings and caveats of the study: The later analysis indicated that the majority of CMV-associated TCR beta chains appeared HLA-restricted.

Worth noting for this clone: The antigen remains undetermined.

The CDR3 consists of 15 residues. Germline V gene sequence: CDR1 PRHDT, CDR2 FYEKMQ (reference sequence). V lost 2 bases, J lost 2 bases, and 13 bases lay in between. The donors, nominally healthy at sampling, likely had unrecorded immune exposures. Vbeta (60) and Jbeta (13) primers were used in the PCR. Sequencing used immunoSEQ multiplex PCR; TCRdb keeps in-frame clones, though not all of them. The sample includes roughly 140,000 clones, about 85% of them seen just once. This clonotype originated in a boy between 2 and 10 years old in good health and CMV-seronegative. What was sequenced was PBMCs. This chain connects TRBV13 to TRBJ2-7; tentative D call: TRBD2 (5 bases). The CDR3 nucleotides read TGTGCCAGCAGCTTAAGCCCTAGCCGCACCTACGAGCAGTACTTC. This gives the protein CASSLSPSRTYEQYF.